One sample yielded the 5 T cell receptor beta chains listed below, sequenced in a study of long-term antiretroviral therapy in people with HIV. Assay version v3.0 of immunoSEQ was used, and it was run at survey level. Some clones are missing from TCRdb's copy, which holds only in-frame ones; the method was immunoSEQ multiplex PCR. The sample yields around 32,000 clones, roughly 98% seen once. The sequencing used unsorted PBMCs, collected 7.6 years after starting antiretroviral therapy. These receptors originate from a young man with HIV.

The chain has TRBV6-5 and TRBJ2-7; 7 positions match TRBD2. This CDR3 is built from 14 residues. Germline assignment: CDR1 MNHEY and CDR2 SVGAGI. V dropped 6 bases and J dropped 2; count of bases not matched to a gene: 7. The CDR3 spells CASSRDYVTYEQYF. CDR3 nucleotides: TGTGCCAGCAGCAGGGACTACGTAACCTACGAGCAGTACTTC.

The chain recombines TRBV30 with TRBJ1-2; perhaps TRBD1 as D (5 bases). Germline V gene data show CDR1 as GTSNPN and CDR2 as SVGIG (reference sequence). V was trimmed by 3 bases and J by 0 bases, leaving 11 bases between them. The CDR3 loop spans 14 amino acids. The CDR3 DNA sequence: TGTGCCTGGAGGAGGGGTTTCGCTAACTATGGCTACACCTTC. Translating it yields CAWRRGFANYGYTF. Complete variable domain (other parts from reference TRBV30 and TRBJ1-2): SQTIHQWPATLVQPVGSPLSLECTVEGTSNPNLYWYRQAAGRGLQLLFYSVGIGQISSEVPQNLSASRPQDRQFILSSKKLLLSDSGFYLCAWRRGFANYGYTFGSGTRLTVV.

This chain uses TRBV6-5 with TRBJ1-4; tentative D call: TRBD1 (6 bases). The ends were cut back, 8 bases at V and 7 bases at J, with 17 bases in the middle. Germline assignment: CDR1 MNHEY and CDR2 SVGAGI. CDR3 length: 14 residues. The CDR3 here is CASGNNRDGEKLFF. For the CDR3, the DNA is TGTGCCAGCGGTAACAACAGGGACGGTGAAAAACTGTTTTTT.

In its sample, this clone was seen once. The chain combines TRBV5-6 with TRBJ2-1; 7 bases map to TRBD2. This CDR3 is built from 13 residues. CDR1 and CDR2 (germline): SGHDT, YYEEEE. With V trimmed by 4 bases and J by 10 bases, 8 bases remained unmatched. The CDR3 loop reads CASSVTRAGEQFF. For the CDR3, the DNA is TGTGCCAGCAGCGTGACTCGAGCGGGGGAGCAGTTCTTC.

V and J are TRBV6-6 and TRBJ2-1; D gene ambiguous. The CDR3 extends over 12 amino acids. Trimming cost V 7 bases and J 5 bases, with 9 bases left between them. Germline loops: CDR1 MNHNY, CDR2 SVGAGI (reference sequence). As DNA, the CDR3 is TGTGCCAGCACCTCTCAGAACAATGAGCAGTTCTTC. It is translated as CASTSQNNEQFF.